These T cell receptor beta chains were read from a single sample in a study of blood T cell repertoires in COVID-19. Repertoires were generated with immunoSEQ multiplex PCR, while TCRdb's copy carries only in-frame clones and drops some. The profile shows approximately 120,000 clones, 70% to 90% of them singletons. The sample taken for sequencing was peripheral blood. Receptor source: a human donor in a cohort sampled during active COVID-19. CDR3s include the opening cysteine and the closing phenylalanine or tryptophan. The D gene is left open where the match is weak. Clone sizes are given selectively: once, few, many, or a class where the clone is expanded.

V gene	clone size	D gene	J gene	CDR3 DNA	CDR3 protein
TRBV6-5	once	-	TRBJ2-1	TGTGCCTCCCTCGAGGGGACACTCTACAATGAGCAGTTCTTC	CASLEGTLYNEQFF
TRBV28	once	TRBD1	TRBJ2-7	TGTGCCAGCAGTTTACCCTGGGGACAGGGCTACGAGCAGTACTTC	CASSLPWGQGYEQYF
TRBV7-7	-	TRBD2	TRBJ2-2	TGTGCTAGCACCCCGACCGGGACTAGCGCGACCGGGGAGCTGTTTTTT	CASTPTGTSATGELFF
TRBV19	-	-	TRBJ2-3	TGTGCCAGTAGTACGGACGGGGGAAGTGGGGATACGCAGTATTTT	CASSTDGGSGDTQYF
TRBV1	-	-	TRBJ2-2	TGCACCAGCAGCCAACCAGGGGACAGGTCCACCGGGGAGCTGTTTTTT	CTSSQPGDRSTGELFF
TRBV2	-	TRBD1	TRBJ1-5	TGTGCCAGCAGTGAAATGGTCGGGACAGCCAGCAATCAGCCCCAGCATTTT	CASSEMVGTASNQPQHF
TRBV27	-	-	TRBJ1-2	TGTGCCAGCAGGACTCGGGGGGCCCACTTGAGTGGCTACACCTTC	CASRTRGAHLSGYTF
TRBV5-6	-	TRBD1	TRBJ1-5	TGTGCCAGCAGCTTGGCAGGGGACAGGGGGCTAAATCAGCCCCAGCATTTT	CASSLAGDRGLNQPQHF
TRBV11-2	-	TRBD2	TRBJ2-7	TGTGCCAGCAGCTTACTAGCGGGAAAGTACGAGCAGTACTTC	CASSLLAGKYEQYF
TRBV15	few	TRBD1	TRBJ2-2	TGTGCCACCAAACCCGGGACAGGGACCGGGGAGCTGTTTTTT	CATKPGTGTGELFF
TRBV27	-	TRBD2	TRBJ2-1	TGTGCCAGCAGTTCCCTAGCGGGGGGGGTCAATGAGCAGTTCTTC	CASSSLAGGVNEQFF
TRBV27	-	TRBD2	TRBJ2-7	TGTGCCAGCAGGGGAGGGCACGGCTCCTACGAGCAGTACTTC	CASRGGHGSYEQYF
TRBV4-2	once	-	TRBJ1-6	TGTGCCAGCAGCCAAGTAGGTAGGGGCGGTTCACCCCTCCACTTT	CASSQVGRGGSPLHF
TRBV27	-	TRBD1	TRBJ2-2	TGTGCCAGCAGTTTAAGGGGGCGGAACACCGGGGAGCTGTTTTTT	CASSLRGRNTGELFF
TRBV6-5	-	-	TRBJ1-5	TGTGCCAGCAGGGATCAGGGGATTAGCAATCAGCCCCAGCATTTT	CASRDQGISNQPQHF
TRBV5-6	-	TRBD2	TRBJ2-3	TGTGCCAGCAGCTCCTTAGCGGGAGACCGCACAGATACGCAGTATTTT	CASSSLAGDRTDTQYF
TRBV14	-	-	TRBJ1-2	TGTGCCAGCAGCCCCAGTTTAAACTATGGCTACACCTTC	CASSPSLNYGYTF
TRBV7-9	-	TRBD1	TRBJ2-5	TGTGCCAGCAGCTTTTCGGGACAGGGAGGGACCCAGTACTTC	CASSFSGQGGTQYF
TRBV3-1/TRBV3-2	-	-	TRBJ1-1	TGTGCCAGCAGCCAAGATCAGGGATGGGACACTGAAGCTTTCTTT	CASSQDQGWDTEAFF
TRBV10-3	-	-	TRBJ1-1	TGTGCCATCAGTGACACAGGCCCCACTGAAGCTTTCTTT	CAISDTGPTEAFF